Below are 17 T cell receptor beta chains sequenced from a single sample in a study of T-cell reconstitution after alpha-beta-depleted transplantation in children. Molecular barcoding with unique molecular identifiers was used for the TCRbeta library. TCRdb called the PCR reads again in MiXCR, with one record for every CDR3 protein. Here the sample spans roughly 350,000 distinct CDR3 sequences, 15% to 20% being singletons. Sequencing was performed on PBMCs, mostly from graft donor cells, taken 360 days after TCRalphabeta/CD19-depleted stem cell transplant. Every receptor here comes from a male patient aged 2-9 years who had a stem cell transplant for acute lymphoblastic leukemia, so the T cells may come from the graft donor.

This clonotype occurred a few times. The rearrangement links TRBV6-5 to TRBJ2-1; no definite D call. V lost 7 bases to trimming and J lost 4 bases, with 5 bases between them. Germline V gene data show CDR1 as MNHEY and CDR2 as SVGAGI. This CDR3 is 11 amino acids long. CDR3 loop: CASIGYNEQFF. The CDR3, as DNA: TGTGCCAGCATAGGTTACAATGAGCAGTTCTTC.

The chain links TRBV20-1 to TRBJ2-7; 9 bases fit TRBD1. Trimming cost V 0 bases and J 2 bases; bases outside gene matches: 5. The germline V gene has CDR1 DFQATT and CDR2 SNEGSKA (reference sequence). The length of the CDR3 is 15 residues. The CDR3 nucleotides are TGCAGTGCTAGAGAATCCGGGACAGGGACCTACGAGCAGTACTTC. This sequence encodes CSARESGTGTYEQYF.

This clonotype was counted only a few times. The V gene is TRBV6-5, the J gene TRBJ2-3; no firm D call. The CDR3 is made up of 17 amino acids. V lost 0 bases and J lost 3, with 16 bases in between. Germline lookup yields CDR1 MNHEY and CDR2 SVGAGI. CDR3 coding DNA: TGTGCCAGCAGTTACTCCCTCCCCATCAGGAGAACAGATACGCAGTATTTT. Encoded protein: CASSYSLPIRRTDTQYF.

This clonotype was recorded a few times. This chain uses TRBV6-1 with TRBJ2-7; 9 bases are a match to TRBD1. J gave up 3 bases and V 6 bases, and 6 bases lay outside the gene matches. Per germline, CDR1 MNHNS and CDR2 SASEGT. CDR3 length equals 14 residues. This CDR3 is CASRTTGGGYEQYF. For the CDR3, the DNA is TGTGCCAGCAGGACGACAGGGGGGGGCTACGAGCAGTACTTC.

This chain links TRBV6-5 with TRBJ2-2; 10 bases are shared with TRBD1. The CDR3 length is 16 residues. Per the germline V gene, CDR1 is MNHEY and CDR2 is SVGAGI. V was clipped by 7 bases and J by 4 bases; unmatched bases: 9. The CDR3 sequence: CASTVHRDRGTGELFF. The CDR3 DNA reads TGTGCCAGCACCGTACATCGGGACAGGGGCACCGGGGAGCTGTTTTTT.

This clonotype has more than one count but fewer than ten. This rearrangement joins TRBV9 to TRBJ2-5; D is ambiguous. The V gene's germline CDR1 is SGDLS and CDR2 YYNGEE. Trimming cost V 0 bases and J 2 bases, with 8 bases left between them. This CDR3 is 14 amino acids long. CDR3 region: CASSVEGSQETQYF. CDR3 DNA sequence: TGTGCCAGCAGCGTAGAAGGTTCGCAAGAGACCCAGTACTTC. Together with reference TRBV9 and TRBJ2-5, the CDR3 gives the full variable domain: DSGVTQTPKHLITATGQRVTLRCSPRSGDLSVYWYQQSLDQGLQFLIQYYNGEERAKGNILERFSAQQFPDLHSELNLSSLELGDSALYFCASSVEGSQETQYFGPGTRLLVL.

This clonotype was seen only a few times. One base away lies a much larger clone, so this may be a sequencing read error. CDR3 DNA: TGCTGTGCTAGAGGGGGTCTCAGGGCCAGGCGGGATGAGCAGTTCTTC. It translates to CCARGGLRARRDEQFF. This chain links TRBV20-1 with TRBJ2-1, with D maybe TRBD1 (6 bases). Germline V gene lookup returns CDR1 DFQATT and CDR2 SNEGSKA (reference sequence). This CDR3 is 16 amino acids long.

This chain joins TRBV29-1 and TRBJ2-7, with a weak D call TRBD2 (6 bases). The V gene lost 7 bases and the J gene lost 1 base, with 11 bases spanning the gap. CDR1 and CDR2 (germline): SQVTM, ANQGSEA. This CDR3 spans 12 amino acids. The CDR3: CSGGDGSYEQYF. In DNA, the CDR3 is TGCAGCGGGGGGGACGGATCCTACGAGCAGTACTTC.

V gene TRBV2 combines with J gene TRBJ1-4; 7 bases match TRBD1. The CDR3 has 12 amino acids. Germline CDR1 is SNHLY and CDR2 is FYNNEI. V lost 6 bases and J lost 7; bases outside the gene matches: 2. The CDR3, as DNA: TGTGCCAGCAGCTACAGGGGTGAAAAACTGTTTTTT. Protein product: CASSYRGEKLFF.

The rearrangement joins TRBV19 to TRBJ2-7; 9 nucleotides agree with TRBD2. The CDR3 has 12 amino acids. With 10 bases clipped from V and 7 bases from J, the junction kept 8 bases outside the gene matches. The germline V gene encodes CDR1 LNHDA and CDR2 SQIVND (reference sequence). This CDR3 reads CATGRAGGEQYF. The CDR3 DNA reads TGTGCCACCGGGCGAGCGGGAGGTGAGCAGTACTTC.

The chain employs TRBV6-5 and TRBJ1-6, with D hard to call. Trimming removed 2 bases at V and 9 bases at J, with 11 bases between. The CDR3 has 14 amino acids. The germline gives CDR1 MNHEY, CDR2 SVGAGI. The CDR3 sequence is CASSYPRRGSPLHF. Here the CDR3 DNA reads TGTGCCAGCAGTTACCCCAGGCGGGGTTCACCCCTCCACTTT.

This clonotype was seen repeatedly, ten times or more. The chain's CDR3 is CASSRLAGDEQYF. The CDR3 DNA reads as TGCGCCAGCAGCCGACTAGCGGGAGACGAGCAGTACTTC. The rearrangement links TRBV4-1 to TRBJ2-7; 12 bases match TRBD2. Trimming at V came to 4 bases and at J to 5 bases, leaving 0 bases not matched to a gene. From germline, CDR1 is MGHRA and CDR2 YSYEKL. This CDR3 spans 13 amino acids.

The rearrangement links TRBV6-1 to TRBJ2-3, with a possible D match to TRBD1 (6 bases). The CDR3 sequence is 12 residues long. V lost 6 bases and J 6 bases, leaving 10 bases between the germline ends. Germline V gene sequence: CDR1 MNHNS, CDR2 SASEGT. CDR3 nucleotide sequence: TGTGCCAGCAGAGGGGGTTTGGATACGCAGTATTTT. This gives the protein CASRGGLDTQYF.

This clonotype was seen ten or more times. V usage is TRBV5-1 and J usage is TRBJ1-1, with a possible D match to TRBD1 (5 bases). This CDR3 comprises 14 residues. In germline, CDR1 is SGHRS, CDR2 YFSETQ. V gave up 2 bases and J gave up 2 bases, with 10 bases separating them. CDR3 protein: CASSFQGVNTEAFF. The CDR3 nucleotides are TGCGCCAGCAGCTTTCAGGGTGTCAACACTGAAGCTTTCTTT.

This clonotype appeared many times. The chain recombines TRBV28 with TRBJ2-3, with D uncertain. The CDR3 has 11 amino acids. Trimming removed 2 bases at V and 5 bases at J, with 2 bases between. The germline V gene encodes CDR1 MDHEN and CDR2 SYDVKM. The CDR3 region is CASSLIDTQYF. For the CDR3, the DNA is TGTGCCAGCAGTTTAATAGATACGCAGTATTTT.

The genes are TRBV27 and TRBJ2-3; D not resolved. CDR1 and CDR2 (germline): MNHEY, SMNVEV (reference sequence). Trimming took off 5 bases at V and 2 bases at J, with 8 bases between the two ends. The CDR3 contains 13 residues. This CDR3 reads CASSPFLTDTQYF. The CDR3 DNA sequence: TGTGCCAGCAGTCCCTTTCTCACAGATACGCAGTATTTT.

CDR3 residues: CASSFWGFYNEQFF. The CDR3, as DNA: TGTGCCAGCAGCTTTTGGGGATTTTACAATGAGCAGTTCTTC. This chain uses TRBV5-5 with TRBJ2-1, with D hard to call. The V gene's germline CDR1 is SGHKS and CDR2 YYEKEE (reference sequence). V dropped 2 bases and J dropped 4 bases, with 10 bases sitting between them. This CDR3 is 14 amino acids long.